A selection of T cell receptor beta chains follows, all from one sample in a study of identical twins. TCRdb passed the 5' RACE reads through MiXCR, listing each CDR3 protein once. The sample yields roughly 1,500,000 distinct CDR3 sequences, under 35% seen once. The sample was cord blood. The receptors were gathered from a newborn girl in good health. Both conserved end residues are part of each CDR3. The D gene is left open where the match is weak. Clone size, where shown, is once, few, many, or a class for clones that have expanded.

>TRBJ2-7|NA|NA|TRBV9
CASSVYHGPGAGEQYF
TGTGCCAGCAGCGTCTATCACGGGCCAGGGGCAGGGGAGCAGTACTTC
>TRBJ2-1|NA|TRBD1|TRBV4-2
CASSQGGQGNEQFF
TGTGCCAGCAGCCAAGGTGGACAGGGAAATGAGCAGTTCTTC
>TRBJ2-5|many|NA|TRBV6-1
CASSEGFAPETQYF
TGTGCCAGCAGTGAAGGATTTGCCCCAGAGACCCAGTACTTC
>TRBJ2-5|few|NA|TRBV20-1
CSASQKGVQETQYF
TGCAGTGCTAGTCAGAAAGGGGTCCAAGAGACCCAGTACTTC
>TRBJ2-3|few|TRBD2|TRBV28
CASNPSGSPDTQYF
TGTGCCAGCAACCCGAGCGGGAGCCCAGATACGCAGTATTTT
>TRBJ1-2|NA|NA|TRBV10-3
CAISDIDKNYGYTF
TGTGCCATCAGTGATATCGACAAAAACTATGGCTACACCTTC
>TRBJ1-1|NA|NA|TRBV12-3/TRBV12-4
CASSRRQDNTEAFF
TGTGCCAGCAGCCGAAGACAGGACAACACTGAAGCTTTCTTT
>TRBJ2-3|NA|TRBD2|TRBV10-3
CAISESGLATGTQYF
TGTGCCATCAGTGAGTCGGGACTAGCGACAGGTACGCAGTATTTT
>TRBJ2-1|NA|TRBD2|TRBV19
CAGSIVTSGLNNEQFF
TGTGCCGGTAGTATAGTAACTAGCGGCCTTAACAATGAGCAGTTCTTC
>TRBJ1-1|NA|NA|TRBV5-1
CASSRDPRGTEAFF
TGCGCCAGCAGCCGGGACCCCCGGGGCACTGAAGCTTTCTTT
>TRBJ2-2|NA|TRBD2|TRBV2
CASPTSGPNTGELFF
TGTGCCAGCCCCACTAGCGGGCCTAACACCGGGGAGCTGTTTTTT
>TRBJ2-3|many|NA|TRBV10-3
CAISDHRGTRKDTQYF
TGTGCCATCAGTGACCACAGGGGGACTAGAAAAGATACGCAGTATTTT
>TRBJ1-4|NA|NA|TRBV2
CASIRGAIPKKLFF
TGTGCCAGCATCCGGGGGGCGATCCCTAAAAAACTGTTTTTT
>TRBJ2-7|many|TRBD2|TRBV4-1
CASSISRLAGSYEQYF
TGCGCCAGCAGCATAAGCCGACTAGCGGGTTCCTACGAGCAGTACTTC
>TRBJ2-1|many|NA|TRBV5-6
CASSLRGVNYNEQFF
TGTGCCAGCAGCTTGAGGGGGGTTAACTACAATGAGCAGTTCTTC
>TRBJ1-2|many|NA|TRBV9
CASTPAVSYGYTF
TGTGCCAGCACACCGGCAGTCTCTTATGGCTACACCTTC
>TRBJ1-2|NA|TRBD1|TRBV20-1
CSARVQGAHGYTF
TGCAGTGCTAGAGTACAGGGGGCGCATGGCTACACCTTC
>TRBJ2-4|NA|TRBD2|TRBV29-1
CSVPDSGRGNIQYF
TGCAGCGTTCCTGATAGCGGGAGAGGAAACATTCAGTACTTC
>TRBJ1-1|few|NA|TRBV7-2
CASSLFSQQNTEAFF
TGTGCCAGCAGCTTATTCTCACAGCAGAACACTGAAGCTTTCTTT
>TRBJ2-3|many|NA|TRBV20-1
CSARDPGPAEYTDTQYF
TGCAGTGCTAGAGATCCGGGTCCAGCGGAGTACACAGATACGCAGTATTTT
>TRBJ1-4|few|NA|TRBV6-5
CASSYGWGQEKLFF
TGTGCCAGCAGTTACGGTTGGGGGCAGGAAAAACTGTTTTTT
>TRBJ2-7|NA|NA|TRBV7-9
CASSLGLENNEQYF
TGTGCCAGCAGCTTGGGACTCGAAAACAATGAGCAGTACTTC
>TRBJ2-5|once|TRBD2|TRBV6-6
CASSYPFPSGRQETQYF
TGTGCCAGCAGTTACCCATTCCCTAGCGGGAGACAAGAGACCCAGTACTTC
>TRBJ1-1|NA|NA|TRBV7-9
CASSMSGGWFPNTEAFF
TGTGCCAGCAGCATGAGTGGGGGGTGGTTCCCTAACACTGAAGCTTTCTTT
>TRBJ1-3|few|TRBD1|TRBV7-9
CASSLRDRPRNTIYF
TGTGCCAGCAGCTTACGGGACAGGCCACGGAACACCATATATTTT
>TRBJ2-3|many|NA|TRBV10-3
CAIRQPSRTDTQYF
TGTGCCATCAGGCAACCTAGCCGCACAGATACGCAGTATTTT
>TRBJ1-4|NA|NA|TRBV6-6
CASSYVTPGEKLFF
TGTGCCAGCAGTTACGTAACTCCAGGGGAAAAACTGTTTTTT
>TRBJ2-7|NA|TRBD1|TRBV29-1
CSVAPDRADEQYF
TGCAGCGTGGCCCCGGACAGGGCGGACGAGCAGTACTTC
>TRBJ2-1|NA|NA|TRBV5-5
CASKTGQDRDWTYNEQFF
TGTGCCAGCAAGACAGGACAAGACCGGGACTGGACCTACAATGAGCAGTTCTTC
>TRBJ2-7|NA|TRBD1|TRBV12-3/TRBV12-4
CASSSGTGPLLYEQYF
TGTGCCAGCAGCTCCGGGACAGGGCCTCTCCTCTACGAGCAGTACTTC
>TRBJ1-4|NA|NA|TRBV7-9
CASSVRGWDEKLFF
TGTGCCAGCAGCGTCCGAGGGTGGGATGAAAAACTGTTTTTT
>TRBJ1-1|few|NA|TRBV6-5
CASSYSMWGTEAFF
TGTGCCAGCAGTTACTCGATGTGGGGCACTGAAGCTTTCTTT
>TRBJ2-5|NA|NA|TRBV5-1
CATRPHPSYQETQYF
TGCGCCACCCGACCTCACCCATCGTACCAAGAGACCCAGTACTTC
>TRBJ2-1|NA|TRBD2|TRBV20-1
CSARDLAGGPNEQFF
TGCAGTGCTAGAGATCTAGCGGGAGGGCCCAATGAGCAGTTCTTC
>TRBJ2-4|NA|NA|TRBV28
CASSFLDRLLAKNIQYF
TGTGCCAGCAGTTTTTTGGACAGATTACTAGCCAAAAACATTCAGTACTTC
>TRBJ1-1|few|NA|TRBV9
CASSVSGSRIGNTEAFF
TGTGCCAGCAGCGTTTCCGGGAGCAGGATAGGAAACACTGAAGCTTTCTTT
>TRBJ1-1|NA|TRBD1|TRBV6-1
CASSSGTGGFGAFF
TGTGCCAGCAGTTCCGGGACAGGGGGATTTGGAGCTTTCTTT
>TRBJ1-4|few|NA|TRBV20-1
CSAAGATNEKLFF
TGCAGTGCCGCAGGGGCAACTAATGAAAAACTGTTTTTT
>TRBJ2-1|few|NA|TRBV12-3/TRBV12-4
CASSSPMGHEQFF
TGTGCCAGCAGTTCCCCTATGGGTCATGAGCAGTTCTTC
>TRBJ2-1|NA|TRBD2|TRBV20-1
CSAYLRGGLAGVGNEQFF
TGCAGTGCTTACCTTAGGGGGGGTTTAGCGGGAGTTGGGAATGAGCAGTTCTTC
>TRBJ1-5|NA|NA|TRBV7-9
CASGLSSNGNQPQHF
TGTGCCAGCGGCTTAAGCAGCAATGGCAATCAGCCCCAGCATTTT
>TRBJ2-1|few|NA|TRBV20-1
CSARARASSYNEQFF
TGCAGTGCTAGAGCTAGGGCCTCCTCCTACAATGAGCAGTTCTTC
>TRBJ1-5|NA|NA|TRBV20-1
CSASPGHSHQPQHF
TGCAGTGCTAGCCCGGGACACAGTCATCAGCCCCAGCATTTT
>TRBJ1-2|NA|NA|TRBV6-4
CASSDSEGKAGYTF
TGTGCCAGCAGTGACAGTGAGGGGAAAGCTGGCTACACCTTC
>TRBJ2-2|NA|NA|TRBV28
CASGGEANTGELFF
TGTGCCAGCGGCGGGGAAGCGAACACCGGGGAGCTGTTTTTT
>TRBJ1-2|few|TRBD1|TRBV28
CATSGGGYGYTF
TGTGCCACTTCAGGGGGCGGCTATGGCTACACCTTC
>TRBJ1-5|NA|TRBD1|TRBV20-1
CSAGTGTLWPQHF
TGCAGTGCTGGGACAGGTACCCTATGGCCCCAGCATTTT
>TRBJ1-4|NA|TRBD1|TRBV7-6
CASSFRDREGKLFF
TGTGCCAGCAGCTTCCGGGACAGGGAGGGAAAACTGTTTTTT
>TRBJ1-2|NA|TRBD1|TRBV6-5
CASSPQRQGYGYTF
TGTGCCAGCAGCCCCCAGAGACAGGGCTATGGCTACACCTTC
>TRBJ2-5|NA|NA|TRBV5-1
CASSLVLAMYNEQYF
TGCGCCAGCAGCTTGGTTCTAGCTATGTACAATGAGCAGTACTTC
>TRBJ2-7|once|TRBD2|TRBV5-1
CASSLRAGDDEQYF
TGCGCCAGCAGCTTGCGAGCGGGGGACGACGAGCAGTACTTC
>TRBJ1-1|few|NA|TRBV4-1
CASSQEGTNTEAFF
TGCGCCAGCAGCCAAGAAGGGACAAACACTGAAGCTTTCTTT
>TRBJ2-3|NA|TRBD2|TRBV4-2
CASSQGSSLAADTQYF
TGTGCCAGCAGCCAAGGTTCAAGTCTAGCGGCCGATACGCAGTATTTT
>TRBJ2-5|NA|NA|TRBV5-1
CASTHSGPRETQYF
TGCGCCAGCACGCATAGCGGTCCACGGGAGACCCAGTACTTC
>TRBJ1-5|NA|TRBD1|TRBV10-3
CAISESTGGSNQPQHF
TGTGCCATCAGTGAGTCGACAGGGGGTAGCAATCAGCCCCAGCATTTT
>TRBJ1-1|few|NA|TRBV13
CASSPALTRWVNTEAFF
TGTGCCAGCAGCCCGGCTCTTACTCGGTGGGTGAACACTGAAGCTTTCTTT
>TRBJ2-6|NA|TRBD1|TRBV10-3
CAISESTGGGANVLTF
TGTGCCATCAGTGAGTCGACAGGGGGTGGGGCCAACGTCCTGACTTTC
>TRBJ2-2|NA|NA|TRBV7-9
CASSLDWGNTGELFF
TGTGCCAGCAGCTTAGATTGGGGGAACACCGGGGAGCTGTTTTTT
>TRBJ2-5|NA|TRBD2|TRBV28
CASSLAGTSMQTQYF
TGTGCCAGCAGTTTAGCCGGGACTAGCATGCAGACCCAGTACTTC